The present T cell receptor beta chain was sequenced within a study of cytomegalovirus exposure and HLA in healthy donors. Study context: The 100 million to 140 million unique TCR beta sequences, from some 170 million T cells, were found by an earlier analysis. General study points: There were a few CMV-associated chains whose specificity for CMV antigens was confirmed in vitro.

V lost 4 bases to trimming and J lost 2 bases, with 20 bases between them. The CDR3 is 17 residues long. Germline V gene data show CDR1 as LNHDA and CDR2 as SQIVND (reference sequence). In the case of this clone: Its antigen remains unidentified.

Healthy bone marrow donors made up the cohort. Donors likely had unrecorded immune exposures despite being nominally healthy when sampled. The PCR had 60 Vbeta and 13 Jbeta primers. The table came from immunoSEQ multiplex PCR; TCRdb's copy has only in-frame clones and leaves some out. The sample lists 85,000 to 130,000 clones, about four fifths seen once, with roughly 3.7% in the top ten. The J gene is TRBJ2-5, the V gene TRBV19; D possibly corresponds to TRBD2 (6 bases). The TCR comes from a female donor in good health and CMV-seropositive. The sample taken for sequencing was PBMCs. The CDR3 region is CASSRRGQGTPQETQYF. As DNA, the CDR3 is TGTGCCAGTAGTAGGAGGGGCCAGGGAACACCTCAAGAGACCCAGTACTTC.